This TCR beta chain was sequenced for a study of blood T cell repertoires in COVID-19. Sequenced by immunoSEQ multiplex PCR; TCRdb stores in-frame clones only, minus some. The sample lists about 68,000 clones, about 86% occurring once. Germline trimming cut 3 bases from V and 6 bases from J; bases unmatched to any gene: 11. CDR3 length: 17 amino acids. Germline V CDR1 and CDR2: SGHVS, FQNEAQ. The sequence derives from a man over 45 with acute or convalescent COVID-19. This chain links TRBV7-8 with TRBJ1-1, with 12 positions matching TRBD1. The sequenced sample was peripheral blood. The CDR3 protein is CASSLGTGGFAGAEAFF. The CDR3 DNA reads as TGTGCCAGCAGCTTGGGGACAGGGGGCTTCGCGGGCGCTGAAGCTTTCTTT.